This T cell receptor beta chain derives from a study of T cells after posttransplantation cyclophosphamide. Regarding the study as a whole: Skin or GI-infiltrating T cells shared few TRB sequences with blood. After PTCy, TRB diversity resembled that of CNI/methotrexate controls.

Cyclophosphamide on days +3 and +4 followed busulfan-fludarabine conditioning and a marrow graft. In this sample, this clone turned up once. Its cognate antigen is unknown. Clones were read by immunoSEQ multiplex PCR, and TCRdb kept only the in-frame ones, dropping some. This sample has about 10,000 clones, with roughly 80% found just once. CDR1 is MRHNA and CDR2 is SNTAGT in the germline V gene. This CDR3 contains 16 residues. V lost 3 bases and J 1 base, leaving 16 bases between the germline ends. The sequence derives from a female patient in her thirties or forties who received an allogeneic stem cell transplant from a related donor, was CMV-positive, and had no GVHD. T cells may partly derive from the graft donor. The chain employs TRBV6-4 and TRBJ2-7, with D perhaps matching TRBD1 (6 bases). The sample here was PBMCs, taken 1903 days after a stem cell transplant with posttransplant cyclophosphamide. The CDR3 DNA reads TGTGCCAGCAGTGAAGCGCTACAGGGATTGTCCTACGAGCAGTACTTC. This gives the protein CASSEALQGLSYEQYF.